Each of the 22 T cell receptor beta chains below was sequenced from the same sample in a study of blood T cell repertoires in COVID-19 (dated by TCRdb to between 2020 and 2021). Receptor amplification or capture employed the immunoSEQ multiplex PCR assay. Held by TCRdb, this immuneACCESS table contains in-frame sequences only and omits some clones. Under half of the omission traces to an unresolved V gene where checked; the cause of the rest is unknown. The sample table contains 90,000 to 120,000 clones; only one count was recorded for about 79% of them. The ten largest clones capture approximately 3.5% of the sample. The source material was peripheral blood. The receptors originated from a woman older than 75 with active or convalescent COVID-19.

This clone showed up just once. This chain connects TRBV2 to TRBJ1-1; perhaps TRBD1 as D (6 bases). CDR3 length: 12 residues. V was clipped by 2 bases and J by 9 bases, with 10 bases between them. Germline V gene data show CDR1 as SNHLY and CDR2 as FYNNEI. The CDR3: CASSETGLQAFF. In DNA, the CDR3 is TGTGCCAGCAGTGAAACAGGGTTGCAAGCTTTCTTT.

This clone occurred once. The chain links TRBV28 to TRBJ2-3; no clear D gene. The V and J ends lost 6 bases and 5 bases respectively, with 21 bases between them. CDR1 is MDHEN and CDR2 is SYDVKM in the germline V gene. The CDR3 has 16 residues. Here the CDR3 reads CASSRWFRPAGDTQYF. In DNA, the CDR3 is TGTGCCAGCAGCCGCTGGTTCCGCCCAGCAGGAGATACGCAGTATTTT.

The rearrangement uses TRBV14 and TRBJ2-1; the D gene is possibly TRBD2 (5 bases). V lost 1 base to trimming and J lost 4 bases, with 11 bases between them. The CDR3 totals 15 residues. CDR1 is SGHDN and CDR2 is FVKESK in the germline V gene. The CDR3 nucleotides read TGTGCCAGCAGCCAAGGCCTCGGACTTTACAATGAGCAGTTCTTC. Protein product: CASSQGLGLYNEQFF.

The CDR3 spells CASSFRQAPNSPLHF. CDR3 coding DNA: TGTGCCAGCAGCTTCCGACAGGCACCTAATTCACCCCTCCACTTT. This chain joins TRBV5-6 and TRBJ1-6, with a weak D call TRBD1 (6 bases). Trimming left V 2 bases short and J 6 bases short, with 12 bases between. From germline, CDR1 is SGHDT and CDR2 YYEEEE. This CDR3 comprises 15 residues.

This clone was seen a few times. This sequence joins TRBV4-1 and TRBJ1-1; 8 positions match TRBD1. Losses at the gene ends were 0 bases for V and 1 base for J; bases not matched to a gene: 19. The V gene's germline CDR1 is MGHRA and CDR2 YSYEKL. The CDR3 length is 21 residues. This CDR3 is CASSQEGTGTGLSIENTEAFF. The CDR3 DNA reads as TGCGCCAGCAGCCAAGAAGGGACCGGGACAGGATTATCGATTGAGAACACTGAAGCTTTCTTT.

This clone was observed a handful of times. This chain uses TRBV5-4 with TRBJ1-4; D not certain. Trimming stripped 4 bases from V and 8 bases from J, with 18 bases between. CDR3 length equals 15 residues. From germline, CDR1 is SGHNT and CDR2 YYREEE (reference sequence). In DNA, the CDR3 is TGTGCCAGCAGCCCCCGCGGGAAACCGGGGGAAAAACTGTTTTTT. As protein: CASSPRGKPGEKLFF.

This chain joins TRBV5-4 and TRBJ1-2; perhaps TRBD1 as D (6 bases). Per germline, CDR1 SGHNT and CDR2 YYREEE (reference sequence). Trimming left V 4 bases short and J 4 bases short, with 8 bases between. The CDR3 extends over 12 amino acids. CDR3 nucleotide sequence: TGTGCCAGCAGCGAACAGGGCTATGGCTACACCTTC. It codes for CASSEQGYGYTF.

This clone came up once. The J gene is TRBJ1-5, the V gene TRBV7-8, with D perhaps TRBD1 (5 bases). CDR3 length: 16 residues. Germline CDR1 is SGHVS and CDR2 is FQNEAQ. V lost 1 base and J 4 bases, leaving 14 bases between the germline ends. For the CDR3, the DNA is TGTGCCAGCAGCTTAGAAGGGGCCAGGTTTAATCAGCCCCAGCATTTT. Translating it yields CASSLEGARFNQPQHF.

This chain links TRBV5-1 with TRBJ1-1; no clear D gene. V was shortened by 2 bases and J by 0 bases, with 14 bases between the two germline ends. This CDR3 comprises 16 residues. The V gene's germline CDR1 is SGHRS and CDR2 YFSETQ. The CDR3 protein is CASSFKTKDMNTEAFF. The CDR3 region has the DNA TGCGCCAGCAGCTTTAAAACTAAGGATATGAACACTGAAGCTTTCTTT.

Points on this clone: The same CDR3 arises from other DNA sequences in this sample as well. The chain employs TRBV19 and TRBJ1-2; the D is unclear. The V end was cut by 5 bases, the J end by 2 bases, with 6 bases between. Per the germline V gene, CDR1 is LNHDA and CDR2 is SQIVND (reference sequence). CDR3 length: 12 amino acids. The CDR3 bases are TGTGCCAGTAGTGGGCAGAACTATGGCTACACCTTC. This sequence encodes CASSGQNYGYTF.

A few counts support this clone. The CDR3 here is CASMGQHMNTEAFF. The CDR3 region has the DNA TGTGCCAGTATGGGACAGCACATGAACACTGAAGCTTTCTTT. The chain combines TRBV6-5 with TRBJ1-1; 7 positions agree with TRBD1. The CDR3 has 14 residues. Looked up from germline, CDR1 is MNHEY and CDR2 is SVGAGI. V shed 9 bases and J 0 bases; nucleotides not matched to a gene: 7.

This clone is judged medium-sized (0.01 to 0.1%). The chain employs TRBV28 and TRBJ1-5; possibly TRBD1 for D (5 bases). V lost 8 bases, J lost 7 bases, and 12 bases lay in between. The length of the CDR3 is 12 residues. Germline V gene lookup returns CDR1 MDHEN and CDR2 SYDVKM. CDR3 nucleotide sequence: TGTGCCAGCCGTGGGGGGTCGCAGCCCCAGCATTTT. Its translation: CASRGGSQPQHF.

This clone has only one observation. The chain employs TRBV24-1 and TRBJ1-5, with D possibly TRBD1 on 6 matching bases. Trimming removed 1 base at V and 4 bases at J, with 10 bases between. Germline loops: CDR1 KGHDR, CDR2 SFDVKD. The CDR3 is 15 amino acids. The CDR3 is CATSDLQDSNQPQHF. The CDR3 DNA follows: TGTGCCACCAGTGATTTACAGGACAGTAATCAGCCCCAGCATTTT.

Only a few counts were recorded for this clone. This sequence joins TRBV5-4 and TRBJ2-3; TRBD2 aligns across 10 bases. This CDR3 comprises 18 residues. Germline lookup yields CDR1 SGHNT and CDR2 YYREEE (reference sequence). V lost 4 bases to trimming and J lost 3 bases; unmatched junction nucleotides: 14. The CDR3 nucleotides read TGTGCCAGCAGCCCCTCGGGGCCTAGCGGGGGATGGACAGATACGCAGTATTTT. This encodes CASSPSGPSGGWTDTQYF.

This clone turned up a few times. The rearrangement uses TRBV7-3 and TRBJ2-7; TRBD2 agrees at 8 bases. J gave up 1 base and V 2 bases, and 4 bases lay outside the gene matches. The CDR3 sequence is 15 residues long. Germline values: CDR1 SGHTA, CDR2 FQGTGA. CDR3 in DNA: TGTGCCAGCAGCTTAGCGGGAGGCGTTTCCTACGAGCAGTACTTC. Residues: CASSLAGGVSYEQYF.

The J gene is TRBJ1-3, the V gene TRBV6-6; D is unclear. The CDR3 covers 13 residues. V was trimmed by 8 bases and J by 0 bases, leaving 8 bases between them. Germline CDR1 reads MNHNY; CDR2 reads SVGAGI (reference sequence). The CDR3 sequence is CASHGLSGNTIYF. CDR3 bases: TGTGCCAGCCATGGGCTCTCTGGAAACACCATATATTTT.

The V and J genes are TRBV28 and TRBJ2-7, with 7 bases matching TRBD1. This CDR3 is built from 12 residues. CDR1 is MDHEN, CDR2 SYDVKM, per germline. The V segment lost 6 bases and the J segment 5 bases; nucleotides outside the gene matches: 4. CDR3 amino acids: CASSDRVNEQYF. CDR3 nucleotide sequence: TGTGCCAGCAGCGACAGGGTAAACGAGCAGTACTTC.

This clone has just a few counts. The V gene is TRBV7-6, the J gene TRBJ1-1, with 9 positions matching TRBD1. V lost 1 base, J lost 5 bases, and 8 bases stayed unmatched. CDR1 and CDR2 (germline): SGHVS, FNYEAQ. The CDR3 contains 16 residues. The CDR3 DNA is TGTGCCAGCAGCTTAGAGGGACAGGGTTGGAAAACTGAAGCTTTCTTT. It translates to CASSLEGQGWKTEAFF.

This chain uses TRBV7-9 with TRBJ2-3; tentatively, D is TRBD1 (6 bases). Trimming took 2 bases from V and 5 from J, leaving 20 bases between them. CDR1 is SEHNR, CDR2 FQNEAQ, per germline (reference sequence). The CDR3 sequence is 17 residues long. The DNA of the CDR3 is TGTGCCAGCAGCTTACCCTTACAGGGTGGAAATGGAGATACGCAGTATTTT. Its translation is CASSLPLQGGNGDTQYF.

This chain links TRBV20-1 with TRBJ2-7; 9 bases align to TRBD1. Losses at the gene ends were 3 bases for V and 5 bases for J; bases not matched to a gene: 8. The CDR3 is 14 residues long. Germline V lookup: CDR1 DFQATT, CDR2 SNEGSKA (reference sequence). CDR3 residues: CSASGGGQGNEQYF. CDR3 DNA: TGCAGTGCTAGTGGGGGGGGACAGGGAAACGAGCAGTACTTC.

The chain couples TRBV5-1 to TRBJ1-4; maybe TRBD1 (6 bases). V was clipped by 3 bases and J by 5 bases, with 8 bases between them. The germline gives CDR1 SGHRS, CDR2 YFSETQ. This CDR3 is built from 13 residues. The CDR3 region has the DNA TGCGCCAGCAGCTCAGGGGAAAATGAAAAACTGTTTTTT. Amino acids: CASSSGENEKLFF.

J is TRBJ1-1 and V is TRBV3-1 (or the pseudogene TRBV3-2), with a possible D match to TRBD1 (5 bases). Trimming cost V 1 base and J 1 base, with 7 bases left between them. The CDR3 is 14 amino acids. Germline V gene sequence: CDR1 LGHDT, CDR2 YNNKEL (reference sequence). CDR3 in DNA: TGTGCCAGCAGCCAAGGCCAGGGGAACACTGAAGCTTTCTTT. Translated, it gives CASSQGQGNTEAFF.